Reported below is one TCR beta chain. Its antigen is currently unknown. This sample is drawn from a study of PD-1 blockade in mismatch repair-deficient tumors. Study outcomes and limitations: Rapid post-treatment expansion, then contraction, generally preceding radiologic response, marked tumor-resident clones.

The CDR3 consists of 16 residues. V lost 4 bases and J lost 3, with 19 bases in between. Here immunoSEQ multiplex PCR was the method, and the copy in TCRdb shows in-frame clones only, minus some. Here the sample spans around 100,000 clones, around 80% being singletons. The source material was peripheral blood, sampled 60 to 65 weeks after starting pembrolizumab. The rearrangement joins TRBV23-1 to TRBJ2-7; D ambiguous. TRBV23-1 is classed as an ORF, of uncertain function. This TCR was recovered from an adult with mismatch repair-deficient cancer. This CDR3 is CASSLRPQLDNYEQYF. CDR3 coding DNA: TGCGCCAGCAGTCTGCGGCCCCAGCTGGATAACTACGAGCAGTACTTC.